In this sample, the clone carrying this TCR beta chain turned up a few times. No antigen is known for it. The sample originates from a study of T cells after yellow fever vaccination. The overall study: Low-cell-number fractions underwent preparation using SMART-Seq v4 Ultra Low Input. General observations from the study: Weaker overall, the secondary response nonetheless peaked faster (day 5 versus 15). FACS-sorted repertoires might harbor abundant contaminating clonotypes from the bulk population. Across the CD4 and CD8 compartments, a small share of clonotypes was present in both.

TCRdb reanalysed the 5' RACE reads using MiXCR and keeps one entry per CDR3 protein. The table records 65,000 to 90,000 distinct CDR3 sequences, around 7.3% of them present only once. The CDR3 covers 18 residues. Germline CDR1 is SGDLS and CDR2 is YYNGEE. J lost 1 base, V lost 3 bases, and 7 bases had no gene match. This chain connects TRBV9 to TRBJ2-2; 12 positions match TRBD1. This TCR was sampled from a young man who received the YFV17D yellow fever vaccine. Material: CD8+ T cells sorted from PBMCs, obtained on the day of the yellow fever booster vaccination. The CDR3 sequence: CASSAGGQGALNTGELFF. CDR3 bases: TGTGCCAGCAGCGCGGGGGGACAGGGGGCGCTGAACACCGGGGAGCTGTTTTTT.